Given below is one T cell receptor (beta chain) in context. V was shortened by 0 bases and J by 4 bases, with 13 bases between the two germline ends. Germline CDR1 and CDR2: SNHLY and FYNNEI. The CDR3 is made up of 15 amino acids. Original methodology: Reference gene primer amplification in the assay estimated nucleated cell counts. Generated by immunoSEQ multiplex PCR, the TCRdb table keeps only in-frame clones and is missing some. Clone size and V and J calls were adopted from that table, with D and trimming inferred from the DNA. The sample contains tens of thousands of clones, 80% to 85% of which appear only once. This sample was taken from a study of blood T cell repertoires in COVID-19.

The sequenced sample was peripheral blood. The receptor was derived from a woman aged 60 to 75 with acute or convalescent COVID-19. The chain employs TRBV2 and TRBJ2-7; possibly TRBD1 for D (7 bases). CDR3 protein: CASSEALQGGYEQYF. CDR3 nucleotides: TGTGCCAGCAGTGAAGCGCTTCAGGGGGGATACGAGCAGTACTTC.